The 12 T cell receptor beta chains below come from one sample, sequenced in a study of cytomegalovirus exposure and HLA in healthy donors. Vbeta (60) and Jbeta (13) primers were used in the PCR. Clones were read by immunoSEQ multiplex PCR, and TCRdb kept only the in-frame ones, dropping some. Its listing shows approximately 92,000 clones. The sequenced sample was PBMCs. Source of these receptors: a woman aged 25 to 45 in good health and CMV-seronegative.

The chain links TRBV6-5 to TRBJ2-7, with D perhaps matching TRBD2 (5 bases). V lost 6 bases to trimming and J lost 7 bases, with 22 bases between them. The CDR3 has 15 residues. CDR1 is MNHEY and CDR2 is SVGAGI in the germline V gene. The CDR3 DNA follows: TGTGCCAGCAGGAGCGGATCATTGGACGTGGAGGAGCAGTACTTC. Protein sequence: CASRSGSLDVEEQYF.

The chain recombines TRBV11-2 with TRBJ2-5, with a weak D call TRBD1 (5 bases). Germline CDR1 reads SGHAT; CDR2 reads FQNNGV. There are 11 residues in the CDR3. Between the trimmed V and J ends, which lost 6 bases and 5 bases, there was a span of 7 bases. CDR3 DNA: TGTGCCAGCAGGGGGCAGGAGACCCAGTACTTC. It encodes CASRGQETQYF.

V usage is TRBV13 and J usage is TRBJ1-1, with D hard to call. Germline CDR1 PRHDT, CDR2 FYEKMQ (reference sequence). The V gene lost 5 bases and the J gene lost 4 bases, with 17 bases spanning the gap. There are 15 residues in the CDR3. The CDR3 protein is CASSIYLRSSTEAFF. In DNA, the CDR3 is TGTGCCAGCAGCATATACCTACGGAGCAGCACTGAAGCTTTCTTT.

The rearrangement joins TRBV5-4 to TRBJ2-6; 7 bases fit TRBD1. The CDR3 is made up of 19 amino acids. CDR1 and CDR2 (germline): SGHNT, YYREEE (reference sequence). The junction had 13 bases not matched to a gene; V was cut back by 4 bases and J by 0 bases. The CDR3 here is CASSPDREAPLSGANVLTF. DNA for the CDR3: TGTGCCAGCAGCCCCGACAGGGAAGCGCCCCTCTCTGGGGCCAACGTCCTGACTTTC.

J is TRBJ2-1 and V is TRBV15; no firm D call. The germline V gene encodes CDR1 LNHNV and CDR2 YYDKDF (reference sequence). Deletions cut 3 bases from V and 4 bases from J, with 16 bases between. The CDR3 extends over 16 amino acids. This CDR3 is CATSSYEQTLYNEQFF. In nucleotides, the CDR3 is TGTGCCACCAGCAGTTACGAACAGACCTTATACAATGAGCAGTTCTTC.

This sequence joins TRBV4-1 and TRBJ1-4, with TRBD1 matching over 11 bases. Germline CDR1 and CDR2: MGHRA and YSYEKL. The CDR3 consists of 16 residues. V lost 4 bases and J lost 7; bases outside the gene matches: 8. The CDR3 protein is CASSPRVGTGGEKLFF. CDR3 coding DNA: TGCGCCAGCAGCCCCCGGGTTGGGACAGGGGGTGAAAAACTGTTTTTT.

Concerning this clone itself: At one end, the junction sequence differs from germline, possibly due to a read error. The V and J genes are TRBV2 and TRBJ1-5, with D unclear. In germline, CDR1 is SNHLY, CDR2 FYNNEI. This CDR3 has 11 amino acids. The CDR3 protein is CASSGNRPQHF. The CDR3 nucleotides read TGTGCCAGCAGCGGGAATCGGCCCCAGCATTTT.

V is TRBV5-6 and J is TRBJ2-5; 9 bases are a match to TRBD2. V lost 0 bases, J lost 4 bases, and 13 bases stayed unmatched. Germline assignment: CDR1 SGHDT and CDR2 YYEEEE. The CDR3 contains 18 residues. The CDR3 sequence is CASSLAGRGGGAGETQYF. In nucleotides, the CDR3 is TGTGCCAGCAGCTTGGCCGGGAGAGGCGGGGGGGCCGGAGAGACCCAGTACTTC. The full variable domain, in which reference TRBV5-6 and TRBJ2-5 provide the parts outside the CDR3, is DAGVTQSPTHLIKTRGQQVTLRCSPKSGHDTVSWYQQALGQGPQFIFQYYEEEERQRGNFPDRFSGHQFPNYSSELNVNALLLGDSALYLCASSLAGRGGGAGETQYFGPGTRLLVL.

The chain has TRBV27 and TRBJ1-3; TRBD1 matches at 8 bases. Trimming took 5 bases from V and 0 from J; bases not matched to a gene: 6. Germline CDR1 is MNHEY and CDR2 is SMNVEV (reference sequence). The CDR3 has 16 amino acids. The CDR3 sequence: CASSVRQGSSGNTIYF. CDR3 coding DNA: TGTGCCAGCAGTGTACGACAGGGGAGCTCTGGAAACACCATATATTTT.

The chain uses TRBV7-9 and TRBJ2-4, with D possibly TRBD2 on 6 matching bases. The CDR3 runs to 16 residues. Deletions cut 5 bases from V and 0 bases from J, with 14 bases between. Per the germline V gene, CDR1 is SEHNR and CDR2 is FQNEAQ (reference sequence). Written as DNA, the CDR3 is TGTGCCAGCAGCCTAGGGGCGGGGCTAGCCAAAAACATTCAGTACTTC. Translating it yields CASSLGAGLAKNIQYF.

The chain combines TRBV7-7 with TRBJ2-7; 9 nucleotides align to TRBD1. CDR1 and CDR2 from the germline V gene are SSHAT and FNYEAQ (reference sequence). The CDR3 is 13 residues long. CDR3 coding DNA: TGTGCTAGCTCGGACAGGGGATCCTACGAGCAGTACTTC. Translating gives CASSDRGSYEQYF.

This chain joins TRBV10-1 and TRBJ2-2; TRBD2 agrees at 10 bases. The V and J ends lost 3 bases and 3 bases, in that order; junction bases with no gene match: 13. This CDR3 is 19 amino acids long. Looked up from germline, CDR1 is WNHNN and CDR2 is SYGVQD (reference sequence). The CDR3 region has the DNA TGCGCCAGCAGTGACCTCGGACTAGCGGCTTTAGGGGACACCGGGGAGCTGTTTTTT. Its protein product is CASSDLGLAALGDTGELFF.